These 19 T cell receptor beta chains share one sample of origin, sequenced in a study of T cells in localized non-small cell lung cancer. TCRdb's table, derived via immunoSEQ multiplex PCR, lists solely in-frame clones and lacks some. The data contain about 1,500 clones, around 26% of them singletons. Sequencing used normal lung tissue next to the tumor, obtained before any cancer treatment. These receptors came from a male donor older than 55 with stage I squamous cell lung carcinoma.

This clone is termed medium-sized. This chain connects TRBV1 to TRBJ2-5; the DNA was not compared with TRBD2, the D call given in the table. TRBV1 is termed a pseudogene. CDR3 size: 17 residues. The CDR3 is CASSQDAAESYQETQYF. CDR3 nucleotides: TGCGCCAGCAGCCAAGATGCGGCGGAATCGTACCAAGAGACCCAGTACTTC.

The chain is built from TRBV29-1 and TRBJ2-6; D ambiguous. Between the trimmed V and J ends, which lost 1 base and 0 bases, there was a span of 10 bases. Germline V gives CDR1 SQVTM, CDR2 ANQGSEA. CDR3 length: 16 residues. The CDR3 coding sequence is TGCAGCGTTGAAGTTGGGCAGGTCTCTGGGGCCAACGTCCTGACTTTC. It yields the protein CSVEVGQVSGANVLTF.

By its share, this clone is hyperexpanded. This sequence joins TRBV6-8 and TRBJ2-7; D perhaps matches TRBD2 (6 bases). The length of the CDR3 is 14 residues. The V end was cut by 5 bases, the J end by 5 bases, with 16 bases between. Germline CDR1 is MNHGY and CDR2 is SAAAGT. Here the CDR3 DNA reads TGTGCCAGCAGTCAATCGGAGGGAGGCCACGAGCAGTACTTC. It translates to CASSQSEGGHEQYF.

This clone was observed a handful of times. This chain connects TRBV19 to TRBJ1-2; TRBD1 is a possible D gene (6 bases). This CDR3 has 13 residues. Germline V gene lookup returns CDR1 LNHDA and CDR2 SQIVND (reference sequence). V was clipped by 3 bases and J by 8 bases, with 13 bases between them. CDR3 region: CASSIGRGDGYTF. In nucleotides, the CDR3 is TGTGCCAGTAGTATTGGAAGGGGGGACGGCTACACCTTC.

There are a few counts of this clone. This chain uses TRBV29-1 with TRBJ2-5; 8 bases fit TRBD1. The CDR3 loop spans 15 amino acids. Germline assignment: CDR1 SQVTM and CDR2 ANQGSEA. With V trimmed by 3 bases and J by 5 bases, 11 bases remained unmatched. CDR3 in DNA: TGCAGCGTTGATATCCAGGGGGCTGTCGGGGAGACCCAGTACTTC. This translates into CSVDIQGAVGETQYF.

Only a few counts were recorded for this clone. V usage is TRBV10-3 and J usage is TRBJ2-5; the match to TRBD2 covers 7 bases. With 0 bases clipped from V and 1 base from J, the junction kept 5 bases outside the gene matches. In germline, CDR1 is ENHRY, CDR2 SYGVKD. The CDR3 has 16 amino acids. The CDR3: CAISESPREAQETQYF. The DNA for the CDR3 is TGTGCCATCAGTGAGTCACCCCGGGAGGCCCAAGAGACCCAGTACTTC.

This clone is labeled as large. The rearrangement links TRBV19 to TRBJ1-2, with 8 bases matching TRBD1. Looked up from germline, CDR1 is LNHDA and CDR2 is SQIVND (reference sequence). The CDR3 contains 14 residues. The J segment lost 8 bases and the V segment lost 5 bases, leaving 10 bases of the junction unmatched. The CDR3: CASSPSPGGVGYTF. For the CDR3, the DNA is TGTGCCAGTAGTCCAAGCCCAGGGGGCGTAGGCTACACCTTC.

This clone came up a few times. DNA of the CDR3: TGTGCCAGCAGGCCAACTAGCGGGACCCCCTACAATGAGCAGTTCTTC. It specifies CASRPTSGTPYNEQFF. The rearrangement joins TRBV11-3 to TRBJ2-1; 10 nucleotides match TRBD2. The CDR3 runs 16 residues. Losses at the gene ends were 6 bases for V and 2 bases for J; bases not matched to a gene: 7. Germline lookup yields CDR1 SGHNT and CDR2 YENEEA. Full variable domain (missing parts from reference TRBV11-3 and TRBJ2-1): EAGVVQSPRYKIIEKKQPVAFWCNPISGHNTLYWYLQNLGQGPELLIRYENEEAVDDSQLPKDRFSAERLKGVDSTLKIQPAELGDSAVYLCASRPTSGTPYNEQFFGPGTRLTVL.

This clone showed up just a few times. Here the CDR3 reads CASSLVGQGARGYTF. CDR3 bases: TGTGCCAGCAGCTTGGTGGGACAGGGGGCTAGAGGCTACACCTTC. V is TRBV11-3 and J is TRBJ1-2; 12 bases map to TRBD1. V shed 3 bases, J shed 8 bases, and the junction held 7 bases outside the gene matches. Germline lookup yields CDR1 SGHNT and CDR2 YENEEA. The CDR3 contains 15 residues.

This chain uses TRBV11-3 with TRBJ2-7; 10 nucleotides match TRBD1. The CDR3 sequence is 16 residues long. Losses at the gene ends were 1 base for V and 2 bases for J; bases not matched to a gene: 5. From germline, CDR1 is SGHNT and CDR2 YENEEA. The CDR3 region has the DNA TGTGCCAGCAGCTTAGTGCAGGGACAGGGGACCTACGAGCAGTACTTC. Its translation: CASSLVQGQGTYEQYF.

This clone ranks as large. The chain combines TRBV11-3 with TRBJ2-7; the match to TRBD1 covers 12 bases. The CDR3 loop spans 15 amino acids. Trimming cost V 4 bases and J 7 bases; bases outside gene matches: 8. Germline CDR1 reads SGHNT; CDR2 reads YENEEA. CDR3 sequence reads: CASSSPGQGAWEQYF. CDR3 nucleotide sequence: TGTGCCAGCAGCTCCCCGGGACAGGGGGCGTGGGAGCAGTACTTC.

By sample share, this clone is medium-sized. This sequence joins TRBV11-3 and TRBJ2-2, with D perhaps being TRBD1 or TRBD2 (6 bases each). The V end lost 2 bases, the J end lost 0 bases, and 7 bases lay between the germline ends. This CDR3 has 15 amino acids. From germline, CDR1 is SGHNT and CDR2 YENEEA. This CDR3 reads CASSLRGPNTGELFF. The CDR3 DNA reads TGTGCCAGCAGCTTACGGGGGCCGAACACCGGGGAGCTGTTTTTT.

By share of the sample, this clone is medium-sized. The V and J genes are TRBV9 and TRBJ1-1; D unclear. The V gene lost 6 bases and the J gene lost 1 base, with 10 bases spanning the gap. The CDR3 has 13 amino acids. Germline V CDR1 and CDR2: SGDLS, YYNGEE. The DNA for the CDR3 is TGTGCCAGCAACTTCCGGGGGAACACTGAAGCTTTCTTT. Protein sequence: CASNFRGNTEAFF.

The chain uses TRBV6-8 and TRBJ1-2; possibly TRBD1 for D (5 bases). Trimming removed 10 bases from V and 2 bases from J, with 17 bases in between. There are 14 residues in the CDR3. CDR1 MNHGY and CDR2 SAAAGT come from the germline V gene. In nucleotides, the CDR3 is TGTGCCACCCAAGGGGAGAAGGAGAACTATGGCTACACCTTC. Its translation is CATQGEKENYGYTF.

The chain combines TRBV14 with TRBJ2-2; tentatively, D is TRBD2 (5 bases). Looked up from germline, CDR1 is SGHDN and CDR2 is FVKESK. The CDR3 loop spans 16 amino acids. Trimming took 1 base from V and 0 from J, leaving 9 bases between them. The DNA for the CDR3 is TGTGCCAGCAGCCAAGGTTTCGGGGCGAACACCGGGGAGCTGTTTTTT. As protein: CASSQGFGANTGELFF.

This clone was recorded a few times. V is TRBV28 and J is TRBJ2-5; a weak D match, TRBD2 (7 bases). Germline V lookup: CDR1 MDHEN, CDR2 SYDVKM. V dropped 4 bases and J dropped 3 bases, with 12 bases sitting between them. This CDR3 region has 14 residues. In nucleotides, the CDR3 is TGTGCCAGCAGTTCCAAGGGGGGGAAAGAGACCCAGTACTTC. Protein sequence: CASSSKGGKETQYF. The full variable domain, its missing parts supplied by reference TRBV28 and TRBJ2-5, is DVKVTQSSRYLVKRTGEKVFLECVQDMDHENMFWYRQDPGLGLRLIYFSYDVKMKEKGDIPEGYSVSREKKERFSLILESASTNQTSMYLCASSSKGGKETQYFGPGTRLLVL.

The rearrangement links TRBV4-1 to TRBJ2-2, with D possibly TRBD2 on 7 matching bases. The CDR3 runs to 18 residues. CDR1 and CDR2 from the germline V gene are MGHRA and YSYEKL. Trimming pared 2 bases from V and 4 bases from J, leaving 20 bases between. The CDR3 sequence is CASSQYRRGRAGTGELFF. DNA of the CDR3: TGCGCCAGCAGCCAATACCGGAGGGGGAGGGCTGGCACCGGGGAGCTGTTTTTT.

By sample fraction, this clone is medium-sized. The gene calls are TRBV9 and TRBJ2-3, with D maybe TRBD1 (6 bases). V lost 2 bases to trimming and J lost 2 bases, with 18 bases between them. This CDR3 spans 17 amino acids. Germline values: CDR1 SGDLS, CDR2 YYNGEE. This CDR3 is CASSVRGEQGTTDTQYF. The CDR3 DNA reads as TGTGCCAGCAGCGTCCGAGGCGAACAGGGAACCACAGATACGCAGTATTTT.

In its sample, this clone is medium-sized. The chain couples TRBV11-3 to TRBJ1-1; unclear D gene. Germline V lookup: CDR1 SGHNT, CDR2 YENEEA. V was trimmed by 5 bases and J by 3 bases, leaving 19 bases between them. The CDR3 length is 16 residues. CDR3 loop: CASSLSFGRTYTEAFF. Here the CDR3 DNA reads TGTGCCAGCAGCCTATCTTTTGGACGTACATACACTGAAGCTTTCTTT.